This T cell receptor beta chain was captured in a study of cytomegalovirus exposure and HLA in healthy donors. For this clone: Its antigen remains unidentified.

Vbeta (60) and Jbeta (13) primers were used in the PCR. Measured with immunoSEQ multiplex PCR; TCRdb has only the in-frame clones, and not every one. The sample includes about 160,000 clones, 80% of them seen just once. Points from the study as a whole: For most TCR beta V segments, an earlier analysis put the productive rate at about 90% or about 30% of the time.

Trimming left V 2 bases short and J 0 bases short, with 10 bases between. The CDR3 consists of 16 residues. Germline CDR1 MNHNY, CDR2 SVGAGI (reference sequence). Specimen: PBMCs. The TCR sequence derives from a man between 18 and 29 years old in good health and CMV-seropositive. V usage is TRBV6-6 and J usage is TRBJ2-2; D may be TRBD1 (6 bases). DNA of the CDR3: TGTGCCAGCAGTTACAGGTCAGGGGCGAACACCGGGGAGCTGTTTTTT. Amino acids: CASSYRSGANTGELFF.